This T cell receptor beta chain was captured in a study of early stage breast cancer tumors. Whole-study results and caveats: Comparing each tissue with blood distinguished tumor from normal in about 85% of the 16 patients.

Each sample had two DNA replicates, around 0.53 ug blood or roughly 1.5 ug tissue. The repertoire was sequenced with immunoSEQ multiplex PCR; TCRdb's copy has only in-frame clones and lacks some. Here the sample spans roughly 25,000 clones, roughly 67% being singletons. This clone was counted between two and nine times. Its antigen is still unknown. CDR3 length equals 14 residues. Between the trimmed V and J ends, which lost 4 bases and 5 bases, there was a span of 15 bases. This clonotype was obtained from a person in their 60s with breast cancer. Sequenced material: breast tumor tissue. The chain is built from TRBV5-3 and TRBJ1-1, with D possibly being TRBD1 (5 bases). TRBV5-3 belongs to the ORF category, with a function that is uncertain. The CDR3 nucleotides are TGTGCCAGAAGCCAATGGGGGGGTAAGACTGAAGCTTTCTTT. Its translation is CARSQWGGKTEAFF.